Sequencing of this TCR beta chain was carried out in a study of blood T cell repertoires in COVID-19. On the study more broadly: The cDNA or gDNA used as material had been derived from T cells, B-cell-depleted T cells, or PBMCs.

The data were produced by immunoSEQ multiplex PCR, yet TCRdb's version contains in-frame clones alone and is incomplete. The sample carries fewer than 250,000 clones, 82% recorded once. V was trimmed by 6 bases and J by 4 bases, leaving 16 bases between them. Germline V lookup: CDR1 ENHRY, CDR2 SYGVKD. The CDR3 consists of 14 residues. The specimen sequenced was peripheral blood. This clonotype was obtained from a woman older than 75 with acute or convalescent COVID-19. The rearrangement links TRBV10-3 to TRBJ2-7; the D gene is possibly TRBD2 (7 bases). The CDR3 loop is CAIRGGGSQYEQYF. CDR3 DNA sequence: TGTGCCATCAGGGGGGGCGGGAGTCAATACGAGCAGTACTTC.